The clone carrying this TCR beta chain occurred once. Its antigen is not known. Amplification of TCR beta CDR3 regions used RNA as the template. An initial round of RT-PCR targeting the TCR CDR3 relied on the HTBI primer set. A single record per CDR3 protein comes from TCRdb applying MiXCR to the multiplex PCR reads. The sample has some 600,000 distinct CDR3 sequences, about 14% seen once. The sample comes from a study of T cells in Graves' hyperthyroidism and ophthalmopathy. Broader study findings: In validation, the model predicted ophthalmopathy. These predictions came a median roughly 6.5 months before onset. Most thyroid clonotypes expanded above 0.001 were also detected in blood. Through a model of 13 V-J features, ophthalmopathy was separated from stable hyperthyroidism.

The sequencing sample was made of blood. The receptor comes from a woman aged 25 to 39 with Graves' hyperthyroidism that later progressed to Graves' ophthalmopathy.

As DNA, the CDR3 is TGTGCCAGTAGTACCCTGGGGACTAGCGGGGCGGAGACCCAGTACTTC. Its protein is CASSTLGTSGAETQYF. The rearrangement links TRBV19 to TRBJ2-5; 13 bases agree with TRBD2. The CDR3 covers 16 residues. After removal of 4 bases from V and 5 bases from J, the junction contained 7 bases not matched to a gene. Germline CDR1 reads LNHDA; CDR2 reads SQIVND (reference sequence).